This T cell receptor (beta chain) emerged from a study of shared T cell receptors in the human thymus. TCRdb's copy holds only in-frame clones and misses some; the assay was immunoSEQ multiplex PCR. The table has roughly 700,000 clones, approximately 88% seen once. Germline CDR1 is MGHRA and CDR2 is YSYEKL. V dropped 4 bases and J dropped 6; count of bases not matched to a gene: 17. The CDR3 loop spans 18 amino acids. The same sample was also used in a study of human thymus T cells. As that study records: The donor group consisted of healthy Finnish infants who were having corrective surgery for congenital heart defects.

This chain uses TRBV4-1 with TRBJ2-2; TRBD1 matches at 7 bases. Sequencing input: thymocytes. The clonotype comes from a boy under three years old with a congenital heart defect. The CDR3 protein is CASSPGSVRTGVPGELFF. The CDR3 DNA reads as TGCGCCAGCAGCCCCGGGTCCGTAAGAACAGGGGTCCCCGGGGAGCTGTTTTTT.